Below, 4 T cell receptor beta chains from the same sample are listed, as sequenced in a study of blood T cell repertoires in COVID-19. Clones were sequenced by immunoSEQ multiplex PCR, and TCRdb holds only the in-frame ones, with some missing. The sample holds about 240,000 clones, around 89% seen once. Sequences were obtained from peripheral blood. These receptors came from a woman between 35 and 50 years old who had recovered from COVID-19.

The chain joins TRBV30 to TRBJ2-3; weak D call: TRBD2 (7 bases). Trimming cost V 4 bases and J 14 bases, with 16 bases left between them. This CDR3 region has 11 residues. CDR1 and CDR2 from the germline V gene are GTSNPN and SVGIG (reference sequence). The CDR3 here is CAWTPGGPLYF. In DNA, the CDR3 is TGTGCCTGGACCCCCGGGGGGCCCTTGTATTTT.

CDR3: CASSLEYRVRHEQFF. DNA of the CDR3: TGTGCCAGCAGCCTAGAGTACAGGGTTAGGCATGAGCAGTTCTTC. V and J are TRBV7-9 and TRBJ2-1, with D maybe TRBD1 (6 bases). Trimming took off 5 bases at V and 8 bases at J, with 19 bases between the two ends. The CDR3 is 15 amino acids. CDR1 and CDR2 (germline): SEHNR, FQNEAQ (reference sequence).

The chain couples TRBV5-8 to TRBJ1-4; D unresolved. The CDR3 length is 14 residues. Per the germline V gene, CDR1 is SGHTS and CDR2 is YDEGEE. V shed 2 bases and J shed 1 base, with 6 bases lying between them. CDR3 coding DNA: TGTGCCAGCAGCTTTGCCAGAACTAATGAAAAACTGTTTTTT. Translated: CASSFARTNEKLFF. Full variable domain (missing parts from reference TRBV5-8 and TRBJ1-4): EAGVTQSPTHLIKTRGQQATLRCSPISGHTSVYWYQQALGLGLQFLLWYDEGEERNRGNFPPRFSGRQFPNYSSELNVNALELEDSALYLCASSFARTNEKLFFGSGTQLSVL.

V gene TRBV27 combines with J gene TRBJ2-7; possibly TRBD1 for D (8 bases). The CDR3 runs to 16 residues. From germline, CDR1 is MNHEY and CDR2 SMNVEV (reference sequence). V was clipped by 5 bases and J by 1 base, with 18 bases between them. In DNA form, the CDR3 reads TGTGCCAGCAGTCCCCGCGGACAGGGAGGGTCCTACGAGCAGTACGTC. This encodes CASSPRGQGGSYEQYV.